The 32 T cell receptor beta chains presented below share a single source sample, sequenced in a study of T-cell reconstitution after alpha-beta-depleted transplantation in children. Preparation of the TCRbeta library used unique molecular identifiers. TCRdb analysed the PCR reads with MiXCR anew, one entry per CDR3 protein. The table shows about a million distinct CDR3 sequences, with about 29% occurring only once. The sequencing used PBMCs, mostly from graft donor cells, collected 360 days after TCRalphabeta/CD19-depleted stem cell transplant. The receptors derive from a boy younger than two who had a stem cell transplant for SCID, so the T cells may come from the graft donor.

The chain recombines TRBV29-1 with TRBJ2-1; TRBD1 might be the D (6 bases). Germline V gene lookup returns CDR1 SQVTM and CDR2 ANQGSEA. The length of the CDR3 is 14 residues. The V end lost 8 bases, the J end lost 3 bases, and 17 bases lay between the germline ends. For the CDR3, the DNA is TGCAGCTACCCTTCGGACAGAGACTACAATGAGCAGTTCTTC. It is translated as CSYPSDRDYNEQFF.

This clonotype was counted at least ten times. The CDR3: CASSRLDTQYF. The DNA for the CDR3 is TGCGCCAGCAGTCGCCTGGATACGCAGTATTTT. V and J are TRBV5-1 and TRBJ2-3; D gene unclear. Germline V gene lookup returns CDR1 SGHRS and CDR2 YFSETQ. This CDR3 region has 11 residues. Between the trimmed V and J ends, which lost 5 bases and 6 bases, there was a span of 7 bases.

This clonotype occurred a few times. The chain recombines TRBV5-5 with TRBJ2-5; D uncertain. V lost 0 bases and J lost 5, with 14 bases in between. In germline, CDR1 is SGHKS, CDR2 YYEKEE (reference sequence). CDR3 length: 15 amino acids. The CDR3 region has the DNA TGTGCCAGCAGCTTGGGTCCGGGTAGCAAGGAGACCCAGTACTTC. Translation: CASSLGPGSKETQYF.

V usage is TRBV20-1 and J usage is TRBJ2-7, with D uncertain. Germline CDR1 reads DFQATT; CDR2 reads SNEGSKA (reference sequence). CDR3 size: 11 residues. V was trimmed by 6 bases and J by 2 bases, leaving 8 bases between them. Written as DNA, the CDR3 is TGCAGTGCCGAGTCACCCTACGAGCAGTACTTC. Translation: CSAESPYEQYF.

The genes are TRBV11-2 and TRBJ2-1, with 8 bases lining up with TRBD2. The germline V gene encodes CDR1 SGHAT and CDR2 FQNNGV. The CDR3 covers 14 residues. Losses at the gene ends were 2 bases for V and 8 bases for J; bases not matched to a gene: 5. CDR3 DNA: TGTGCCAGCAGCTTATCCGGACTAGCATATGAGCAGTTCTTC. It encodes CASSLSGLAYEQFF.

This clonotype was counted only a few times. This chain connects TRBV5-1 to TRBJ2-1; unclear D gene. The CDR3 totals 16 residues. Germline CDR1 reads SGHRS; CDR2 reads YFSETQ. Trimming took 3 bases from V and 6 from J, leaving 19 bases between them. CDR3 DNA sequence: TGCGCCAGCAGCTCCGAACCATACCCCGGGTCCAATGAGCAGTTCTTC. This gives the protein CASSSEPYPGSNEQFF.

This clonotype was seen a handful of times. The chain recombines TRBV5-1 with TRBJ2-7; D is possibly TRBD2 (5 bases). Germline V gene sequence: CDR1 SGHRS, CDR2 YFSETQ. The CDR3 runs to 11 residues. Trimming cost V 3 bases and J 5 bases, with 6 bases left between them. CDR3 bases: TGCGCCAGCAGCTCGGAGGACGAGCAGTACTTC. This sequence encodes CASSSEDEQYF.

The table lists this clonotype with a few counts. V gene TRBV6-4 combines with J gene TRBJ1-6; 7 bases are a match to TRBD1. The junction had 7 bases not matched to a gene; V was cut back by 3 bases and J by 14 bases. Germline lookup yields CDR1 MRHNA and CDR2 SNTAGT. This CDR3 is built from 13 residues. CDR3 loop: CASSETRGQSLHF. The DNA of the CDR3 is TGTGCCAGCAGTGAGACCCGGGGACAGTCCCTCCACTTT.

This clonotype was counted between two and nine times. The chain joins TRBV5-1 to TRBJ2-1, with D perhaps TRBD2 (6 bases). The germline V and J ends were trimmed by 0 bases and 0 bases, with 13 bases remaining between them. The CDR3 runs to 17 residues. Germline V gene sequence: CDR1 SGHRS, CDR2 YFSETQ. The CDR3 here is CASSLAGSPSSYNEQFF. In DNA, the CDR3 is TGCGCCAGCAGCTTGGCCGGGAGCCCCAGCTCCTACAATGAGCAGTTCTTC.

CDR3 sequence (DNA): TGTGCCAGCAGCTTCTTAGATTCCGAGACCCAGTACTTC. It translates to CASSFLDSETQYF. This sequence joins TRBV7-3 and TRBJ2-5; D gene ambiguous. Per germline, CDR1 SGHTA and CDR2 FQGTGA. This CDR3 has 13 residues. V was pared by 3 bases and J by 5 bases, with 10 bases between.

The chain employs TRBV27 and TRBJ2-2, with 10 bases matching TRBD1. The CDR3 is made up of 19 amino acids. From germline, CDR1 is MNHEY and CDR2 SMNVEV (reference sequence). V shed 2 bases and J 6 bases; nucleotides not matched to a gene: 15. The CDR3, as DNA: TGTGCCAGCAGTTTACCCGACAGGGGGCCTTCCCCCACTCCCGGGGAGCTGTTTTTT. This translates into CASSLPDRGPSPTPGELFF.

Only a few counts were recorded for this clonotype. This chain connects TRBV20-1 to TRBJ2-1; 7 bases fit TRBD1. CDR3 length: 16 amino acids. The germline V gene encodes CDR1 DFQATT and CDR2 SNEGSKA (reference sequence). The J segment lost 2 bases and the V segment lost 2 bases, leaving 9 bases of the junction unmatched. CDR3 in DNA: TGCAGTGCTAGACTCTCCCCAGGGGGAGCCTACAATGAGCAGTTCTTC. Translated: CSARLSPGGAYNEQFF.

DNA of the CDR3: TGTGCCACCAGCAGAGATAGGCTCCCCGGGGAGCTGTTTTTT. As protein: CATSRDRLPGELFF. The chain combines TRBV15 with TRBJ2-2; no firm D call. V lost 0 bases, J lost 6 bases, and 8 bases lay in between. This CDR3 has 14 residues. From germline, CDR1 is LNHNV and CDR2 YYDKDF (reference sequence).

This clonotype was found a few times. V gene TRBV6-5 combines with J gene TRBJ2-1; no clear D gene. Germline CDR1 is MNHEY and CDR2 is SVGAGI. Trimming took 2 bases from V and 9 from J, leaving 11 bases between them. This CDR3 has 13 residues. CDR3 sequence: CASSYGVLGEQFF. The CDR3 bases are TGTGCCAGCAGTTACGGGGTACTCGGTGAGCAGTTCTTC.

The chain combines TRBV27 with TRBJ1-6; D unresolved. There are 15 residues in the CDR3. Germline CDR1 reads MNHEY; CDR2 reads SMNVEV (reference sequence). V was shortened by 7 bases and J by 0 bases, with 10 bases between the two germline ends. This CDR3 is CASTQSSSYNSPLHF. The CDR3 bases are TGTGCCAGCACCCAGAGCAGCTCCTATAATTCACCCCTCCACTTT.

This chain connects TRBV10-3 to TRBJ2-5; D may be TRBD2 (7 bases). CDR1 is ENHRY and CDR2 is SYGVKD in the germline V gene. V lost 2 bases and J 4 bases, leaving 14 bases between the germline ends. This CDR3 is built from 15 residues. CDR3 sequence reads: CAISEKGGSGETQYF. The CDR3 bases are TGTGCCATCAGTGAGAAGGGGGGGAGCGGAGAGACCCAGTACTTC.

This clonotype has more than one count but fewer than ten. The CDR3 nucleotides are TGCGCCAGCAGTTCATCCCACAAGGGGTTGGGGGCCTCTGGGGCCAACGTCCTGACTTTC. This sequence encodes CASSSSHKGLGASGANVLTF. The chain combines TRBV5-1 with TRBJ2-6; maybe TRBD1 (6 bases). CDR3 length equals 20 residues. Trimming removed 5 bases from V and 0 bases from J, with 24 bases in between. Germline CDR1 is SGHRS and CDR2 is YFSETQ.

This chain links TRBV29-1 with TRBJ2-3, with TRBD2 matching 11 bases. Germline-derived CDR1 and CDR2 are SQVTM and ANQGSEA. Trimming at V came to 7 bases and at J to 8 bases, leaving 14 bases not matched to a gene. This CDR3 spans 15 amino acids. The CDR3 DNA follows: TGCAGCGGATACCGTAGCGGGGGGGCGGAAGGTACGCAGTATTTT. Protein product: CSGYRSGGAEGTQYF.

V and J are TRBV7-2 and TRBJ2-5, with D perhaps TRBD2 (6 bases). CDR3 length equals 15 residues. Trimming took off 3 bases at V and 1 base at J, with 12 bases between the two ends. From germline, CDR1 is SGHTA and CDR2 FQGNSA. The CDR3 reads CASSFLRGGQETQYF. In DNA, the CDR3 is TGTGCCAGCAGCTTTCTTAGGGGAGGCCAAGAGACCCAGTACTTC.

This sequence joins TRBV29-1 and TRBJ1-1; no clear D. The CDR3 is 12 amino acids. V lost 4 bases and J 3 bases, leaving 9 bases between the germline ends. The germline V gene has CDR1 SQVTM and CDR2 ANQGSEA. The CDR3 region is CSVAGDYTEAFF. The CDR3 DNA follows: TGCAGCGTTGCGGGAGATTACACTGAAGCTTTCTTT.

The CDR3 DNA reads TGTGCCAGCAGTGACAAGCAAAGTTTAGCCAAAAACATTCAGTACTTC. Translation: CASSDKQSLAKNIQYF. The V gene is TRBV6-1, the J gene TRBJ2-4, with D hard to call. Germline V lookup: CDR1 MNHNS, CDR2 SASEGT. CDR3 length equals 16 residues. V was clipped by 3 bases and J by 0 bases, with 12 bases between them.

The chain employs TRBV9 and TRBJ2-2; a weak D match, TRBD1 (6 bases). The CDR3 is made up of 13 amino acids. The germline V gene has CDR1 SGDLS and CDR2 YYNGEE. V lost 4 bases, J lost 8 bases, and 12 bases lay in between. This CDR3 is CASSPARGGELFF. The CDR3 DNA sequence: TGTGCCAGCAGCCCAGCCAGGGGAGGGGAGCTGTTTTTT.

The V and J genes are TRBV5-6 and TRBJ2-7; possible D gene TRBD1, 5 bases. There are 12 residues in the CDR3. CDR1 and CDR2 from the germline V gene are SGHDT and YYEEEE. Trimming pared 6 bases from V and 3 bases from J, leaving 10 bases between. CDR3 sequence: CASTDSNYEQYF. CDR3 nucleotides: TGTGCCAGCACCGACAGCAACTACGAGCAGTACTTC.

In its sample, this clonotype was seen a few times. The rearrangement joins TRBV12-3 or TRBV12-4 to TRBJ2-3; 9 bases are shared with TRBD2. The V gene end was trimmed by 2 bases and the J gene end by 2 bases; junction bases not matched to a gene: 8. The CDR3 spans 17 residues. In DNA, the CDR3 is TGTGCCAGCAGTTTAAAGGGCGGACTAGCGAACACAGATACGCAGTATTTT. Residues: CASSLKGGLANTDTQYF.

This clonotype was observed at least ten times. V and J are TRBV20-1 and TRBJ2-7; 10 nucleotides agree with TRBD2. Germline CDR1 and CDR2: DFQATT and SNEGSKA (reference sequence). The CDR3 spans 13 residues. The CDR3 bases are TGCAGCCCTCGGACTAGCGGAACCTACGAGCAGTACTTC. Translation gives CSPRTSGTYEQYF.

This clonotype was counted between two and nine times. The chain couples TRBV21-1 to TRBJ2-7; TRBD1 reflects the table's D call only, with no check against the DNA. TRBV21-1 is given as a pseudogene. The CDR3 has 17 residues. CDR3 coding DNA: TGTGCCAGCAGCAAAGGCGGCGAGGACAGGGGTAACCACGAGCAGTACTTC. The encoded protein is CASSKGGEDRGNHEQYF.

This clonotype has more than one count but fewer than ten. This chain uses TRBV6-5 with TRBJ2-1; either TRBD1 or TRBD2 may fit D (5 bases each). Trimming left V 1 base short and J 0 bases short, with 7 bases between. The CDR3 is 15 residues long. Germline V gene data show CDR1 as MNHEY and CDR2 as SVGAGI. The CDR3 reads CASSYWDLSYNEQFF. In nucleotides, the CDR3 is TGTGCCAGCAGTTACTGGGACCTCTCCTACAATGAGCAGTTCTTC.

This clonotype has just a few counts. V gene TRBV15 combines with J gene TRBJ1-5; maybe TRBD1 (5 bases). The CDR3 sequence is 17 residues long. Germline V gene sequence: CDR1 LNHNV, CDR2 YYDKDF (reference sequence). Trimming took 0 bases from V and 0 from J, leaving 12 bases between them. CDR3 sequence reads: CATSRDVGPFSNQPQHF. As DNA, the CDR3 is TGTGCCACCAGCAGAGATGTGGGGCCATTTAGCAATCAGCCCCAGCATTTT.

This clonotype showed up just a few times. The chain joins TRBV6-5 to TRBJ2-5; D uncertain. Trimming pared 2 bases from V and 2 bases from J, leaving 6 bases between. The germline gives CDR1 MNHEY, CDR2 SVGAGI. The CDR3 sequence is 13 residues long. CDR3 amino acids: CASSYAEQETQYF. The CDR3 DNA reads TGTGCCAGCAGTTACGCGGAACAAGAGACCCAGTACTTC.

This chain joins TRBV2 and TRBJ1-1, with TRBD1 as a possible D gene (6 bases). V was cut by 11 bases and J by 1 base, with 14 bases left in between. The CDR3 runs to 13 residues. Looked up from germline, CDR1 is SNHLY and CDR2 is FYNNEI. The CDR3: CAGYRAPNTEAFF. DNA for the CDR3: TGTGCCGGATACAGGGCCCCGAACACTGAAGCTTTCTTT.

This clonotype was observed at least ten times. The rearrangement uses TRBV7-2 and TRBJ1-1; TRBD1 might be the D (6 bases). CDR3 length equals 14 residues. The V gene's germline CDR1 is SGHTA and CDR2 FQGNSA. V was cut by 2 bases and J by 4 bases, with 11 bases left in between. CDR3 in DNA: TGTGCCAGCAGCTTACAGGGGTTAGCCACTGAAGCTTTCTTT. Protein sequence: CASSLQGLATEAFF.

V and J are TRBV10-3 and TRBJ2-1; D possibly corresponds to TRBD2 (6 bases). Germline-derived CDR1 and CDR2 are ENHRY and SYGVKD. The CDR3 has 12 residues. The V end lost 9 bases, the J end lost 6 bases, and 12 bases lay between the germline ends. CDR3 residues: CAMGDFSNEQFF. Written as DNA, the CDR3 is TGTGCCATGGGGGACTTCTCCAATGAGCAGTTCTTC.